Below, 18 T cell receptor beta chains from the same sample are listed, as sequenced in a study of blood T cell repertoires in COVID-19. Sequenced by immunoSEQ multiplex PCR; TCRdb stores in-frame clones only, minus some. This sample has about 70,000 clones, with around 78% found just once. The sample was peripheral blood. These receptors were obtained from a human donor in a cohort sampled during active COVID-19.

In DNA form, the CDR3 reads TGTGCCACCAGCAGATACAGGGATATGAACACTGAAGCTTTCTTT. This sequence encodes CATSRYRDMNTEAFF. V usage is TRBV15 and J usage is TRBJ1-1; D possibly corresponds to TRBD1 (6 bases). Germline V gene lookup returns CDR1 LNHNV and CDR2 YYDKDF (reference sequence). CDR3 length: 15 amino acids. V was clipped by 2 bases and J by 0 bases, with 10 bases between them.

The chain employs TRBV3-1 (or the pseudogene TRBV3-2) and TRBJ2-1; the match to TRBD2 covers 7 bases. The germline V gene encodes CDR1 LGHDT and CDR2 YNNKEL (reference sequence). CDR3 length equals 18 residues. V lost 1 base, J lost 0 bases, and 9 bases stayed unmatched. CDR3 amino acids: CASSQGADLADSYNEQFF. Here the CDR3 DNA reads TGTGCCAGCAGCCAAGGAGCAGACCTAGCGGACTCCTACAATGAGCAGTTCTTC.

This clone was seen many times. The chain recombines TRBV6-5 with TRBJ2-7; 7 bases map to TRBD2. CDR3 length: 15 residues. The V gene end was trimmed by 5 bases and the J gene end by 3 bases; junction bases not matched to a gene: 10. The germline V gene encodes CDR1 MNHEY and CDR2 SVGAGI. The CDR3 sequence: CASSPRGLTYYEQYF. DNA of the CDR3: TGTGCCAGCAGTCCGAGGGGACTAACTTACTACGAGCAGTACTTC.

This rearrangement joins TRBV18 to TRBJ2-7, with TRBD1 identical over 8 bases. V shed 3 bases, J shed 7 bases, and the junction held 8 bases outside the gene matches. The CDR3 runs to 14 residues. CDR1 and CDR2 from the germline V gene are KGHSH and LQKENI. The CDR3 region has the DNA TGTGCCAGCTCACCCTACGGACAGGGTGGGGAGCAGTACTTC. Encoded protein: CASSPYGQGGEQYF.

Only a few counts were recorded for this clone. CDR3 nucleotide sequence: TGCGCCAGCAGCCCCCGACTAGCGGGAGAAGGCTACGAGCAGTACTTC. It specifies CASSPRLAGEGYEQYF. The gene calls are TRBV4-3 and TRBJ2-7; 12 nucleotides line up with TRBD2. The CDR3 loop spans 16 amino acids. Germline V gene data show CDR1 as LGHNA and CDR2 as YSLEER. The trim removed 4 bases at V and 3 bases at J, leaving 7 bases unmatched.

This chain uses TRBV7-8 with TRBJ2-6; TRBD1 matches at 7 bases. CDR3 length equals 14 residues. V was clipped by 1 base and J by 12 bases; unmatched bases: 6. CDR1 is SGHVS, CDR2 FQNEAQ, per germline. In nucleotides, the CDR3 is TGTGCCAGCAGCTTAGAAGGGGGCAGGTTCGTCCTGACTTTC. Its protein product is CASSLEGGRFVLTF. Drawing the rest from reference TRBV7-8 and TRBJ2-6, the complete variable domain is GAGVSQSPRYKVAKRGQDVALRCDPISGHVSLFWYQQALGQGPEFLTYFQNEAQLDKSGLPSDRFFAERPEGSVSTLKIQRTQQEDSAVYLCASSLEGGRFVLTFGAGSRLTVL.

The chain joins TRBV6-2 or TRBV6-3 to TRBJ2-5; D may be TRBD2 (5 bases). The V gene lost 3 bases and the J gene lost 5 bases, with 10 bases spanning the gap. The germline V gene encodes CDR1 MNHEY and CDR2 SVGEGT. The CDR3 spans 13 residues. The CDR3: CASSYGPGETQYF. The CDR3 DNA follows: TGTGCCAGCAGTTATGGCCCGGGGGAGACCCAGTACTTC.

This chain links TRBV3-1 (or the pseudogene TRBV3-2) with TRBJ1-1, with D unclear. The germline CDR1 and CDR2 sequences are LGHDT and YNNKEL (reference sequence). The CDR3 loop spans 11 amino acids. The V end lost 0 bases, the J end lost 13 bases, and 9 bases lay between the germline ends. The CDR3 reads CASSQEGGRFF. CDR3 bases: TGTGCCAGCAGCCAAGAGGGAGGTCGTTTCTTT.

The table lists this clone with a few counts. V is TRBV5-1 and J is TRBJ2-1, with TRBD1 as a possible D gene (6 bases). The CDR3 sequence is 16 residues long. CDR1 and CDR2 (germline): SGHRS, YFSETQ. The V end lost 0 bases, the J end lost 6 bases, and 16 bases lay between the germline ends. The CDR3 DNA follows: TGCGCCAGCAGCTTGGCTGCCAGGGGAGTTGGCAATGAGCAGTTCTTC. It specifies CASSLAARGVGNEQFF.

This chain joins TRBV20-1 and TRBJ2-7, with a weak D call TRBD2 (6 bases). The CDR3 runs to 15 residues. The V end lost 3 bases, the J end lost 1 base, and 16 bases lay between the germline ends. Germline-derived CDR1 and CDR2 are DFQATT and SNEGSKA (reference sequence). This CDR3 is CSASNPRRGSYEQYF. In nucleotides, the CDR3 is TGCAGTGCTAGTAATCCGCGGAGGGGATCCTACGAGCAGTACTTC.

The chain combines TRBV7-2 with TRBJ2-1; possible D gene TRBD2, 5 bases. From germline, CDR1 is SGHTA and CDR2 FQGNSA. V was cut by 5 bases and J by 6 bases, with 11 bases left in between. This CDR3 contains 13 residues. CDR3 loop: CASSHRGSNEQFF. The CDR3 DNA reads TGTGCCAGCAGCCACCGGGGAAGCAATGAGCAGTTCTTC.

This rearrangement joins TRBV11-2 to TRBJ1-2, with D possibly TRBD1 on 6 matching bases. V lost 6 bases, J lost 5 bases, and 16 bases lay in between. Germline V gene lookup returns CDR1 SGHAT and CDR2 FQNNGV. The CDR3 contains 14 residues. CDR3 in amino acids: CASRQTGSLYGYTF. CDR3 in DNA: TGTGCCAGCAGACAAACAGGGTCCCTTTATGGCTACACCTTC.

V is TRBV3-1 (or the pseudogene TRBV3-2) and J is TRBJ1-5; D is perhaps TRBD1 (5 bases). Germline-derived CDR1 and CDR2 are LGHDT and YNNKEL (reference sequence). The CDR3 has 15 amino acids. V was shortened by 0 bases and J by 6 bases, with 12 bases between the two germline ends. The CDR3 region has the DNA TGTGCCAGCAGCCAAGAGGCGGGGAGGGGTCAGCCCCAGCATTTT. This encodes CASSQEAGRGQPQHF.

V and J are TRBV6-5 and TRBJ2-7; 9 bases match TRBD2. The CDR3 covers 15 residues. Germline CDR1 reads MNHEY; CDR2 reads SVGAGI. V was clipped by 5 bases and J by 3 bases; unmatched bases: 8. The CDR3 DNA is TGTGCCAGCAGTATTCGACTAGCGGACGGCTACGAGCAGTACTTC. This translates into CASSIRLADGYEQYF.

CDR3 nucleotides: TGTGCCAGCAGCCCAGGACAGCTAGCAACTAATGAAAAACTGTTTTTT. Translating it yields CASSPGQLATNEKLFF. The chain is built from TRBV11-2 and TRBJ1-4; D is possibly TRBD1 (6 bases). Germline CDR1 SGHAT, CDR2 FQNNGV. Between the trimmed V and J ends, which lost 5 bases and 0 bases, there was a span of 13 bases. The CDR3 runs to 16 residues.

J is TRBJ2-5 and V is TRBV5-5; TRBD2 agrees at 11 bases. V trimming: 0 bases; J trimming: 7 bases; junction bases outside the gene matches: 14. The CDR3 consists of 18 residues. Looked up from germline, CDR1 is SGHKS and CDR2 is YYEKEE (reference sequence). In DNA, the CDR3 is TGTGCCAGCAGCTTGGATAGGTCTAGCGGGAGGTCCCCAGGGACCCAGTACTTC. It specifies CASSLDRSSGRSPGTQYF. Complete variable domain (other parts from reference TRBV5-5 and TRBJ2-5): DAGVTQSPTHLIKTRGQQVTLRCSPISGHKSVSWYQQVLGQGPQFIFQYYEKEERGRGNFPDRFSARQFPNYSSELNVNALLLGDSALYLCASSLDRSSGRSPGTQYFGPGTRLLVL.

This clone was observed once. The chain links TRBV29-1 to TRBJ2-1, with 12 nucleotides matching TRBD2. The CDR3 runs to 16 residues. The germline V gene encodes CDR1 SQVTM and CDR2 ANQGSEA. V lost 6 bases to trimming and J lost 6 bases; unmatched junction nucleotides: 12. The CDR3 spells CSVSSIRLAGANEQFF. The CDR3 nucleotides read TGCAGCGTGTCATCAATTCGACTAGCGGGAGCCAATGAGCAGTTCTTC.

This clone was seen ten or more times. The sample holds other DNA sequences that translate to the same CDR3. The chain combines TRBV5-1 with TRBJ2-7; possibly TRBD1 for D (6 bases). V dropped 4 bases and J dropped 4 bases, with 12 bases sitting between them. The CDR3 loop spans 13 amino acids. Germline CDR1 and CDR2: SGHRS and YFSETQ. The chain's CDR3 is CASSPGQSYEQYF. CDR3 in DNA: TGCGCCAGCAGCCCCGGACAGTCATACGAGCAGTACTTC.